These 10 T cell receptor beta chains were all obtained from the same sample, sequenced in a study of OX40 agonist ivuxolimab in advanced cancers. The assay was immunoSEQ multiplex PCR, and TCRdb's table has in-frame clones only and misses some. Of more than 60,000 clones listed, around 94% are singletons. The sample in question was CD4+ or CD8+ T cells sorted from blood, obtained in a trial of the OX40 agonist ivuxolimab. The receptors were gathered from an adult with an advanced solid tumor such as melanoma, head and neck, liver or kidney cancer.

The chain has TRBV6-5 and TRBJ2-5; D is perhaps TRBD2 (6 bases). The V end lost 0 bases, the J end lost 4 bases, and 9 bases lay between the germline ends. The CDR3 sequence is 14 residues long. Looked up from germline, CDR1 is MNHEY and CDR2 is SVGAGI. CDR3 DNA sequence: TGTGCCAGCAGTTACTCGGGGCGGGGAGAGACCCAGTACTTC. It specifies CASSYSGRGETQYF.

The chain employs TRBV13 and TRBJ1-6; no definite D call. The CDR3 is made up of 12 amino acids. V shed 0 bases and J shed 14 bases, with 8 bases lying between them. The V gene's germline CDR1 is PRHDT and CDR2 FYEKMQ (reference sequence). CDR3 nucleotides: TGTGCCAGCAGCTTAGGTAGCGTCGCCCTCCACTTT. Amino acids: CASSLGSVALHF.

The chain's CDR3 is CASSPLAGGPGDTQYF. CDR3 nucleotide sequence: TGTGCCAGCAGTCCTCTAGCGGGGGGGCCGGGAGATACGCAGTATTTT. The V and J genes are TRBV27 and TRBJ2-3, with 12 bases that match TRBD2. V lost 5 bases and J lost 5; bases outside the gene matches: 8. CDR1 is MNHEY, CDR2 SMNVEV, per germline (reference sequence). The length of the CDR3 is 16 residues.

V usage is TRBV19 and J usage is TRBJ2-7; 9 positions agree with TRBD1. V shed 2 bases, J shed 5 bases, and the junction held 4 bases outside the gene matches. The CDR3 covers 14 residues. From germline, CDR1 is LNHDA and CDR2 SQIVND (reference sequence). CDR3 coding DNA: TGTGCCAGTAGTATATGGGACAGGGTTGACGAGCAGTACTTC. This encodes CASSIWDRVDEQYF.

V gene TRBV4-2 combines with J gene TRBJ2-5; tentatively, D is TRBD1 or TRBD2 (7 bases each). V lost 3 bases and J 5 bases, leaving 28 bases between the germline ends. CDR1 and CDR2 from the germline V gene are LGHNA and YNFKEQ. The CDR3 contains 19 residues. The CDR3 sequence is CASSQVHFPSGGGEETQYF. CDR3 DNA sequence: TGTGCCAGCAGCCAGGTCCACTTCCCTTCAGGGGGAGGGGAGGAGACCCAGTACTTC.

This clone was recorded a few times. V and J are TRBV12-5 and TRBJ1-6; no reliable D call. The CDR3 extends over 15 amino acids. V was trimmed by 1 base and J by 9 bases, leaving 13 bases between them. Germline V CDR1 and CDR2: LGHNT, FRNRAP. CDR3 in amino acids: CASGLAFDLGSPLHF. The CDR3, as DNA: TGTGCTAGTGGTTTGGCATTTGATTTGGGTTCACCCCTCCACTTT.

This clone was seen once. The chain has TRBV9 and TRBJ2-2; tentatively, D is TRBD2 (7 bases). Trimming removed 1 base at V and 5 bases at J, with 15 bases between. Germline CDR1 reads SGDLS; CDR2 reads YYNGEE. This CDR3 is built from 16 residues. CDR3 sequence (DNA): TGTGCCAGCAGCGTATTAGGCAGGGGAGGGACCGGGGAGCTGTTTTTT. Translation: CASSVLGRGGTGELFF.

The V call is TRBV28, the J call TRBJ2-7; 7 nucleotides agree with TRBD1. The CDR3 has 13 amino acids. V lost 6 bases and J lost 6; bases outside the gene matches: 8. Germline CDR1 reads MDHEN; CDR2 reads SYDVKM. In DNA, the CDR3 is TGTGCCAGCAGCCACAGGGGTCATGGCGAGCAGTACTTC. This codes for CASSHRGHGEQYF.

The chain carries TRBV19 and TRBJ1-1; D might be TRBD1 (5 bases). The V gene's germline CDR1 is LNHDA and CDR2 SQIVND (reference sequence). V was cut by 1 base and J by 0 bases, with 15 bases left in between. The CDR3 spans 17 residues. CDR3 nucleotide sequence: TGTGCCAGTAGTATAGGCCCGCCACCAGGGCTGAACACTGAAGCTTTCTTT. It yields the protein CASSIGPPPGLNTEAFF.

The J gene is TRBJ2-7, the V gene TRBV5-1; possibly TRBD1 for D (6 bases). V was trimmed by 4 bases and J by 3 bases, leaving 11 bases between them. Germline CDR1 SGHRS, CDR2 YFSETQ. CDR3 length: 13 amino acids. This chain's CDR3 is CASSPWTDYEQYF. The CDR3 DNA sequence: TGCGCCAGCAGCCCTTGGACAGACTACGAGCAGTACTTC.